Included here is one T cell receptor (beta chain) sequence, with context. Assay used: immunoSEQ multiplex PCR; TCRdb lists only in-frame clones, some missing. The sample yields some 350,000 clones, around 89% seen once. The CDR3 loop spans 14 amino acids. CDR1 and CDR2 from the germline V gene are SGDLS and YYNGEE. Trimming cost V 0 bases and J 3 bases, with 10 bases left between them. The data originate from a study of blood T cell repertoires in COVID-19. Specimen: PBMCs or T cells enriched from blood (not recorded which). This TCR came from a man younger than 30 who had recovered from COVID-19. V usage is TRBV9 and J usage is TRBJ2-7, with a possible D match to TRBD2 (5 bases). CDR3 nucleotides: TGTGCCAGCAGCGTAGATGTAGGGAGCTACGAGCAGTACTTC. Its translation is CASSVDVGSYEQYF. Full variable domain (outside the CDR3, taken from reference TRBV9 and TRBJ2-7): DSGVTQTPKHLITATGQRVTLRCSPRSGDLSVYWYQQSLDQGLQFLIQYYNGEERAKGNILERFSAQQFPDLHSELNLSSLELGDSALYFCASSVDVGSYEQYFGPGTRLTVT.